What follows are 26 T cell receptor beta chains derived from one specimen sequenced in a study of T-cell reconstitution after alpha-beta-depleted transplantation in children. Library preparation (for TCRbeta) was performed with unique molecular identifiers. Via MiXCR, TCRdb re-called the PCR reads, giving one row per CDR3 protein. The sample includes fewer than 450,000 distinct CDR3 sequences, 16% of them seen just once. The source material was PBMCs, mostly from graft donor cells, sampled 360 days after TCRalphabeta/CD19-depleted stem cell transplant. These receptors came from a male patient aged 2-9 years who had a stem cell transplant for acute lymphoblastic leukemia, so the T cells may come from the graft donor.

This clonotype was counted ten times or more. The rearrangement links TRBV10-3 to TRBJ2-3; 10 nucleotides match TRBD1. The trim removed 6 bases at V and 8 bases at J, leaving 5 bases unmatched. The CDR3 has 13 residues. Germline assignment: CDR1 ENHRY and CDR2 SYGVKD. CDR3 region: CAISWTGGSTQYF. The CDR3 DNA follows: TGTGCCATCAGCTGGACAGGGGGTAGTACGCAGTATTTT.

The V gene is TRBV19, the J gene TRBJ2-5; 7 nucleotides match TRBD1. Looked up from germline, CDR1 is LNHDA and CDR2 is SQIVND (reference sequence). CDR3 length: 12 amino acids. V dropped 10 bases and J dropped 8; count of bases not matched to a gene: 10. The DNA for the CDR3 is TGTGCCAACGAAAGACAGGGAGAAACCCAGTACTTC. Amino acids: CANERQGETQYF.

This clonotype was detected only a few times. V gene TRBV18 combines with J gene TRBJ1-4; D remains unclear. Looked up from germline, CDR1 is KGHSH and CDR2 is LQKENI. V lost 11 bases and J lost 0, with 13 bases in between. This CDR3 spans 14 amino acids. The CDR3 region has the DNA TGTGCCTCCCACCCCGGTGCAACTAATGAAAAACTGTTTTTT. Translating gives CASHPGATNEKLFF.

This clonotype was observed a few times. V gene TRBV12-3 or TRBV12-4 combines with J gene TRBJ1-1, with D hard to call. CDR3 length equals 13 residues. V was pared by 5 bases and J by 10 bases, with 17 bases between. CDR3 bases: TGTGCCAGCAGTCCCTCCGCGGCAGGAGGAGCTTTCTTT. Residues: CASSPSAAGGAFF.

The chain has TRBV4-3 and TRBJ2-3; D ambiguous. The germline gives CDR1 LGHNA, CDR2 YSLEER. Trimming removed 3 bases from V and 0 bases from J, with 13 bases in between. The CDR3 is made up of 16 amino acids. In DNA form, the CDR3 reads TGCGCCAGCAGCCACCTTTTAAGGCCTAGCACAGATACGCAGTATTTT. Translation: CASSHLLRPSTDTQYF.

This clonotype was counted ten times or more. This chain joins TRBV20-1 and TRBJ2-7, with D perhaps matching TRBD2 (5 bases). Germline V gives CDR1 DFQATT, CDR2 SNEGSKA (reference sequence). The CDR3 has 14 residues. Trimming left V 1 base short and J 4 bases short, with 14 bases between. CDR3 loop: CSARVEGRGYEQYF. In DNA, the CDR3 is TGCAGTGCTAGAGTTGAGGGAAGAGGGTACGAGCAGTACTTC.

V gene TRBV11-1 combines with J gene TRBJ2-1; 8 nucleotides agree with TRBD2. CDR3 length equals 18 residues. The germline V gene encodes CDR1 SGHAT and CDR2 FQDESV (reference sequence). V trimming: 2 bases; J trimming: 4 bases; junction bases outside the gene matches: 13. CDR3 sequence (DNA): TGTGCCAGCAGCTTAACCCCCGTTCGGAGCGGGGGATACAATGAGCAGTTCTTC. It encodes CASSLTPVRSGGYNEQFF.

J is TRBJ2-7 and V is TRBV9; D is unresolved. This CDR3 has 16 amino acids. Germline lookup yields CDR1 SGDLS and CDR2 YYNGEE. Trimming shortened V by 0 bases and J by 5 bases, and 18 bases separated the two germline ends. As DNA, the CDR3 is TGTGCCAGCAGCGTAGGGACCCGGGCCCCCGAGGACGAGCAGTACTTC. Translating it yields CASSVGTRAPEDEQYF.

At least ten counts were recorded for this clonotype. The genes are TRBV12-3 or TRBV12-4 and TRBJ1-6; possible D gene TRBD1, 5 bases. The V gene lost 2 bases and the J gene lost 9 bases, with 11 bases spanning the gap. The CDR3 totals 14 residues. CDR3 coding DNA: TGTGCCAGCAGTTTAAGGGGAGGCAGTTCACCCCTCCACTTT. Translated: CASSLRGGSSPLHF.

This clonotype was recorded a few times. The chain uses TRBV27 and TRBJ2-4, with 9 positions matching TRBD2. The junction had 3 bases not matched to a gene; V was cut back by 4 bases and J by 2 bases. The germline CDR1 and CDR2 sequences are MNHEY and SMNVEV (reference sequence). The CDR3 has 15 residues. The CDR3 loop reads CASSSLAGTKNIQYF. The CDR3 DNA sequence: TGTGCCAGCAGTTCCCTAGCGGGAACCAAAAACATTCAGTACTTC.

V is TRBV5-5 and J is TRBJ2-1, with 7 bases that match TRBD1. Germline CDR1 and CDR2: SGHKS and YYEKEE (reference sequence). The CDR3 loop spans 15 amino acids. After removal of 0 bases from V and 2 bases from J, the junction contained 2 bases not matched to a gene. CDR3 bases: TGTGCCAGCAGCTTGGAAGGGGGCGCCTACAATGAGCAGTTCTTC. Translated, it gives CASSLEGGAYNEQFF.

There are a few counts of this clonotype. The V gene is TRBV9, the J gene TRBJ2-6; D uncertain. V gave up 3 bases and J gave up 1 base, with 5 bases separating them. Germline V gene data show CDR1 as SGDLS and CDR2 as YYNGEE. The CDR3 contains 14 residues. The CDR3, as DNA: TGTGCCAGCAGCGCCCTATCTGGGGCCAACGTCCTGACTTTC. Amino acids: CASSALSGANVLTF.

As regards this clonotype: The conserved final phenylalanine or tryptophan is absent from the CDR3, which likely points to a read error. This chain links TRBV11-2 with TRBJ2-5; D might be TRBD2 (6 bases). There are 15 residues in the CDR3. From germline, CDR1 is SGHAT and CDR2 FQNNGV. Trimming took off 0 bases at V and 2 bases at J, with 10 bases between the two ends. This chain's CDR3 is CASSLEVAAQETQYY. The CDR3, as DNA: TGTGCCAGCAGCTTAGAAGTAGCGGCACAAGAGACCCAGTACTAC.

The rearrangement joins TRBV29-1 to TRBJ2-1; D gene unclear. This CDR3 is 14 amino acids long. Germline V lookup: CDR1 SQVTM, CDR2 ANQGSEA. V was pared by 8 bases and J by 0 bases, with 14 bases between. The CDR3 DNA reads TGCAGCATAACGACCTACGCCTCCTACAATGAGCAGTTCTTC. It is translated as CSITTYASYNEQFF.

The chain combines TRBV4-1 with TRBJ2-1, with 12 positions matching TRBD1. This CDR3 has 13 amino acids. J gave up 16 bases and V 1 base, and 5 bases lay outside the gene matches. Germline V gene lookup returns CDR1 MGHRA and CDR2 YSYEKL. The CDR3 protein is CASSQGGTGGRFF. The CDR3 coding sequence is TGCGCCAGCAGCCAAGGAGGGACAGGGGGCAGATTCTTC.

The chain combines TRBV9 with TRBJ2-3, with 12 positions matching TRBD1. The ends lost 0 bases at V and 5 bases at J; junction bases unmatched: 1. Germline V CDR1 and CDR2: SGDLS, YYNGEE. The CDR3 sequence is 15 residues long. In DNA form, the CDR3 reads TGTGCCAGCAGCGTAGGGGACAGGGGGCGAGATACGCAGTATTTT. It yields the protein CASSVGDRGRDTQYF.

This sequence joins TRBV10-3 and TRBJ2-7; TRBD2 agrees at 7 bases. Germline assignment: CDR1 ENHRY and CDR2 SYGVKD. CDR3 length: 17 residues. V lost 4 bases, J lost 2 bases, and 14 bases stayed unmatched. CDR3 loop: CAISGGGGASGPYEQYF. For the CDR3, the DNA is TGTGCCATCAGTGGGGGGGGAGGGGCTAGCGGACCCTACGAGCAGTACTTC.

This chain links TRBV7-2 with TRBJ2-5, with D perhaps matching TRBD2 (6 bases). Trimming left V 5 bases short and J 8 bases short, with 21 bases between. The germline CDR1 and CDR2 sequences are SGHTA and FQGNSA. This CDR3 has 15 residues. CDR3 residues: CASSTRLATPGTQYF. The CDR3 DNA follows: TGTGCCAGCAGCACCAGGCTAGCGACCCCAGGAACCCAGTACTTC.

This chain uses TRBV29-1 with TRBJ2-2; TRBD1 aligns across 8 bases. The CDR3 is made up of 13 amino acids. V lost 7 bases, J lost 6 bases, and 7 bases stayed unmatched. Germline loops: CDR1 SQVTM, CDR2 ANQGSEA. As DNA, the CDR3 is TGCAGCGCTATACGACAGGGGTCCGGGGAGCTGTTTTTT. The encoded protein is CSAIRQGSGELFF.

This clonotype was found a few times. This sequence joins TRBV20-1 and TRBJ2-2, with 8 bases that match TRBD1. The CDR3 spans 14 residues. Germline V gene data show CDR1 as DFQATT and CDR2 as SNEGSKA (reference sequence). V shed 6 bases, J shed 2 bases, and the junction held 5 bases outside the gene matches. The chain's CDR3 is CSAQGQGNTGELFF. The CDR3 nucleotides read TGCAGTGCACAAGGACAGGGTAACACCGGGGAGCTGTTTTTT.

About this clonotype itself: Because the CDR3 is missing its conserved closing phenylalanine or tryptophan, this is likely a read error. V is TRBV27 and J is TRBJ2-3, with 10 bases that match TRBD2. The CDR3 is 16 amino acids. Trimming removed 6 bases from V and 0 bases from J; junction bases left unmatched: 6. Looked up from germline, CDR1 is MNHEY and CDR2 is SMNVEV (reference sequence). In nucleotides, the CDR3 is TGTGCCAGCAGACGACTAGCGGGCCTTAGCACAGATACGCAGTATTGT. It codes for CASRRLAGLSTDTQYC.

This clonotype was seen at least ten times. The chain is built from TRBV4-3 and TRBJ2-5; D not resolved. V shed 1 base and J shed 4 bases, with 7 bases lying between them. There are 13 residues in the CDR3. Germline V gene data show CDR1 as LGHNA and CDR2 as YSLEER. The CDR3 protein is CASSQGELETQYF. In DNA form, the CDR3 reads TGCGCCAGCAGCCAAGGGGAACTAGAGACCCAGTACTTC.

Many counts were recorded for this clonotype. The chain is built from TRBV6-5 and TRBJ2-3; 9 positions agree with TRBD2. V shed 4 bases, J shed 3 bases, and the junction held 11 bases outside the gene matches. The CDR3 sequence is 17 residues long. Per the germline V gene, CDR1 is MNHEY and CDR2 is SVGAGI. The CDR3 here is CASSSRARREGTDTQYF. CDR3 nucleotide sequence: TGTGCCAGCAGTTCCCGAGCTCGGCGGGAGGGAACAGATACGCAGTATTTT.

The table lists this clonotype with a few counts. The chain carries TRBV5-1 and TRBJ2-6; 12 nucleotides line up with TRBD1. The CDR3 consists of 17 residues. V shed 2 bases, J shed 3 bases, and the junction held 3 bases outside the gene matches. The V gene's germline CDR1 is SGHRS and CDR2 YFSETQ. The CDR3: CASSFGTGGFGANVLTF. As DNA, the CDR3 is TGCGCCAGCAGCTTTGGGACAGGGGGCTTTGGGGCCAACGTCCTGACTTTC.

This clonotype was seen at least ten times. The CDR3 here is CASSPQGQETQYF. The DNA for the CDR3 is TGTGCCAGCAGTCCACAGGGCCAAGAGACCCAGTACTTC. The chain combines TRBV3-1 with TRBJ2-5; D might be TRBD1 (6 bases). CDR3 length equals 13 residues. V was trimmed by 6 bases and J by 1 base, leaving 9 bases between them. The germline V gene has CDR1 LGHDT and CDR2 YNNKEL (reference sequence).

The chain links TRBV9 to TRBJ2-1; D possibly uses TRBD1 or TRBD2 (5 bases each). CDR3 length: 15 amino acids. Trimming removed 3 bases at V and 4 bases at J, with 14 bases between. Germline-derived CDR1 and CDR2 are SGDLS and YYNGEE. The CDR3 is CASSGWGLGYNEQFF. For the CDR3, the DNA is TGTGCCAGCAGCGGATGGGGGTTGGGGTACAATGAGCAGTTCTTC.